The 20 T cell receptor beta chains reported below all come from one sample, sequenced in a study of blood T cells in healthy people across ages. Combining a sample-barcoded 5' primer with a J-beta primer mix, a second PCR ran for roughly 7 to 11 cycles. TCRdb re-analysed the 5' RACE reads in MiXCR, keeping a single row per CDR3 protein. The table lists about 780,000 distinct CDR3 sequences, around 68% of them singletons. Material for sequencing was blood. Receptor source: a young man in good health.

This clonotype was seen more than once but under ten times. This chain links TRBV7-2 with TRBJ1-6; D gene ambiguous. This CDR3 has 15 amino acids. CDR1 SGHTA and CDR2 FQGNSA come from the germline V gene. Trimming shortened V by 6 bases and J by 7 bases, and 16 bases separated the two germline ends. The CDR3 sequence: CASRGSGSGNSPLHF. CDR3 in DNA: TGTGCCAGCAGGGGATCAGGAAGCGGGAATTCACCCCTCCACTTT.

This clonotype was detected only a few times. The V call is TRBV4-3, the J call TRBJ2-3; 8 nucleotides match TRBD1. V trimming: 2 bases; J trimming: 4 bases; junction bases outside the gene matches: 8. The CDR3 covers 16 residues. Per germline, CDR1 LGHNA and CDR2 YSLEER. The CDR3 sequence is CASSQLRTGKADTQYF. The CDR3, as DNA: TGCGCCAGCAGCCAATTAAGGACAGGGAAGGCAGATACGCAGTATTTT.

A single count supports this clonotype. The chain employs TRBV30 and TRBJ2-1; no clear D. Trimming stripped 2 bases from V and 9 bases from J, with 8 bases between. The CDR3 contains 11 residues. Germline V CDR1 and CDR2: GTSNPN, SVGIG (reference sequence). CDR3 sequence: CAWSQNSEQFF. CDR3 bases: TGTGCCTGGAGTCAGAACAGTGAGCAGTTCTTC.

This clonotype came up once. The CDR3: CSALRTSGDLYQETQYF. The CDR3 DNA reads TGCAGTGCCCTTAGGACTAGCGGGGACTTGTACCAAGAGACCCAGTACTTC. The gene calls are TRBV20-1 and TRBJ2-5, with 12 bases fitting TRBD2. CDR3 length: 17 residues. Germline values: CDR1 DFQATT, CDR2 SNEGSKA (reference sequence). With 6 bases clipped from V and 0 bases from J, the junction kept 11 bases outside the gene matches.

The J gene is TRBJ1-5, the V gene TRBV4-2; 10 bases align to TRBD1. CDR3 size: 16 residues. Germline V gene lookup returns CDR1 LGHNA and CDR2 YNFKEQ. The V and J ends lost 0 bases and 6 bases, in that order; junction bases with no gene match: 5. CDR3 protein: CASSQEDGTGVQPQHF. DNA of the CDR3: TGTGCCAGCAGCCAAGAGGACGGGACAGGGGTTCAGCCCCAGCATTTT.

This chain links TRBV9 with TRBJ2-4, with TRBD2 identical over 15 bases. The last part of the DNA fits TRBJ2-7 better; the J call may be wrong. CDR1 is SGDLS, CDR2 YYNGEE, per germline. This CDR3 spans 19 amino acids. The CDR3 bases are TGTGCCAGCAGCGAGGGGACTAGCGGGGGGTCATCGCGACTCTACGAGCAGTACTTC. This encodes CASSEGTSGGSSRLYEQYF.

The gene calls are TRBV7-2 and TRBJ2-5; the match to TRBD1 covers 8 bases. The trim removed 2 bases at V and 1 base at J, leaving 3 bases unmatched. This CDR3 is built from 15 residues. Germline-derived CDR1 and CDR2 are SGHTA and FQGNSA. The CDR3 protein is CASSLNRGSQETQYF. Here the CDR3 DNA reads TGTGCCAGCAGCTTAAACAGGGGGAGCCAAGAGACCCAGTACTTC.

This chain connects TRBV6-2 or TRBV6-3 to TRBJ2-5; no clear D. The CDR3 length is 14 residues. Trimming removed 6 bases from V and 3 bases from J, with 14 bases in between. Looked up from germline, CDR1 is MNHEY and CDR2 is SVGEGT. CDR3 loop: CASSRLDGKETQYF. The CDR3 nucleotides read TGTGCCAGCAGCCGGCTGGATGGGAAAGAGACCCAGTACTTC.

The J gene is TRBJ2-4, the V gene TRBV6-2 or TRBV6-3, with no clear D. The germline V and J ends were trimmed by 8 bases and 2 bases, with 10 bases remaining between them. Germline V gene lookup returns CDR1 MNHEY and CDR2 SVGEGT. The CDR3 extends over 13 amino acids. CDR3 sequence reads: CASGGDPKNIQYF. Here the CDR3 DNA reads TGTGCCAGCGGTGGAGACCCCAAAAACATTCAGTACTTC.

This chain joins TRBV6-1 and TRBJ2-2; 7 bases are a match to TRBD1. J was trimmed by 2 bases and V by 8 bases; bases with no gene match: 11. The CDR3 totals 16 residues. CDR1 is MNHNS, CDR2 SASEGT, per germline. CDR3 in DNA: TGTGCCAGCCAATCCTGGGGACAGATAAACACCGGGGAGCTGTTTTTT. Protein: CASQSWGQINTGELFF.

There are a few counts of this clonotype. This chain joins TRBV7-2 and TRBJ2-1; 9 bases are shared with TRBD2. Unmatched junction bases numbered 6, after V lost 8 bases and J lost 7 bases. This CDR3 region has 13 residues. Germline-derived CDR1 and CDR2 are SGHTA and FQGNSA. The CDR3 loop is CASDSGGRNEQFF. In DNA, the CDR3 is TGTGCCAGCGACAGCGGGGGGAGGAATGAGCAGTTCTTC.

The chain combines TRBV11-1 with TRBJ2-4, with TRBD2 as a possible D gene (5 bases). Matching the DNA end better, TRBJ2-7 makes the J call doubtful. Germline CDR1 reads SGHAT; CDR2 reads FQDESV (reference sequence). The CDR3 spans 14 residues. The CDR3, as DNA: TGTGCCAGCAGCACCCGTCACGGGACCTACGAGCAGTACTTC. The encoded protein is CASSTRHGTYEQYF.

V is TRBV6-2 or TRBV6-3 and J is TRBJ1-5, with TRBD1 matching over 8 bases. The CDR3 covers 18 residues. The V segment lost 6 bases and the J segment 5 bases; nucleotides outside the gene matches: 18. The germline CDR1 and CDR2 sequences are MNHEY and SVGEGT. CDR3 sequence reads: CASRRIRGLQGADQPQHF. The CDR3, as DNA: TGTGCCAGCAGGAGGATTCGGGGTCTTCAGGGGGCGGATCAGCCCCAGCATTTT.

The V and J genes are TRBV29-1 and TRBJ2-3, with TRBD1 matching 9 bases. The CDR3 loop spans 15 amino acids. Germline CDR1 and CDR2: SQVTM and ANQGSEA. The V and J ends lost 3 bases and 3 bases, in that order; junction bases with no gene match: 7. This CDR3 is CSVEGPGQGTDTQYF. In DNA form, the CDR3 reads TGCAGCGTTGAGGGGCCGGGACAGGGTACAGATACGCAGTATTTT.

The chain recombines TRBV5-5 with TRBJ2-7; 10 nucleotides line up with TRBD1. TRBJ2-5 explains the end of the DNA better; the J call may be wrong. The CDR3 totals 17 residues. Germline-derived CDR1 and CDR2 are SGHKS and YYEKEE (reference sequence). The CDR3 sequence: CASSLAGDRGHGETQYF. The CDR3 DNA sequence: TGTGCCAGCAGCTTGGCTGGAGACAGGGGGCACGGGGAGACCCAGTACTTC.

This chain joins TRBV7-3 and TRBJ2-7, with a possible D match to TRBD2 (6 bases). V lost 1 base, J lost 0 bases, and 10 bases lay in between. The CDR3 covers 15 residues. In germline, CDR1 is SGHTA, CDR2 FQGTGA. The CDR3 loop is CASSLMDGSSYEQYF. The CDR3 DNA reads TGTGCCAGCAGCTTAATGGACGGGAGCTCCTACGAGCAGTACTTC.

The chain employs TRBV10-3 and TRBJ2-1; 10 bases line up with TRBD1. This CDR3 comprises 15 residues. Germline CDR1 and CDR2: ENHRY and SYGVKD. The V gene end was trimmed by 11 bases and the J gene end by 8 bases; junction bases not matched to a gene: 15. This CDR3 is CAGAQKPGQGDEQFF. The DNA for the CDR3 is TGTGCCGGCGCCCAGAAGCCTGGACAGGGGGATGAGCAGTTCTTC.

The chain has TRBV29-1 and TRBJ2-1, with no clear D. Trimming stripped 6 bases from V and 0 bases from J, with 18 bases between. CDR1 SQVTM and CDR2 ANQGSEA come from the germline V gene. The CDR3 length is 16 residues. The DNA of the CDR3 is TGCAGCGTCGGTGGGTTCGGCGTAAGCTCCTACAATGAGCAGTTCTTC. It is translated as CSVGGFGVSSYNEQFF.

V is TRBV5-1 and J is TRBJ2-3, with 12 bases that match TRBD2. Per germline, CDR1 SGHRS and CDR2 YFSETQ. The CDR3 has 18 residues. V shed 0 bases, J shed 4 bases, and the junction held 9 bases outside the gene matches. The CDR3 DNA sequence: TGCGCCAGCAGCTTGGTTACGTTGTCTAGCGGGGGGGCAGATACGCAGTATTTT. Amino acids: CASSLVTLSSGGADTQYF.

The V and J genes are TRBV2 and TRBJ2-1; TRBD1 is a possible D gene (5 bases). CDR3 length: 13 amino acids. The ends were cut back, 7 bases at V and 6 bases at J, with 13 bases in the middle. CDR1 is SNHLY, CDR2 FYNNEI, per germline. The CDR3 is CASTAAGINEQFF. As DNA, the CDR3 is TGTGCCAGCACGGCCGCAGGGATCAATGAGCAGTTCTTC.